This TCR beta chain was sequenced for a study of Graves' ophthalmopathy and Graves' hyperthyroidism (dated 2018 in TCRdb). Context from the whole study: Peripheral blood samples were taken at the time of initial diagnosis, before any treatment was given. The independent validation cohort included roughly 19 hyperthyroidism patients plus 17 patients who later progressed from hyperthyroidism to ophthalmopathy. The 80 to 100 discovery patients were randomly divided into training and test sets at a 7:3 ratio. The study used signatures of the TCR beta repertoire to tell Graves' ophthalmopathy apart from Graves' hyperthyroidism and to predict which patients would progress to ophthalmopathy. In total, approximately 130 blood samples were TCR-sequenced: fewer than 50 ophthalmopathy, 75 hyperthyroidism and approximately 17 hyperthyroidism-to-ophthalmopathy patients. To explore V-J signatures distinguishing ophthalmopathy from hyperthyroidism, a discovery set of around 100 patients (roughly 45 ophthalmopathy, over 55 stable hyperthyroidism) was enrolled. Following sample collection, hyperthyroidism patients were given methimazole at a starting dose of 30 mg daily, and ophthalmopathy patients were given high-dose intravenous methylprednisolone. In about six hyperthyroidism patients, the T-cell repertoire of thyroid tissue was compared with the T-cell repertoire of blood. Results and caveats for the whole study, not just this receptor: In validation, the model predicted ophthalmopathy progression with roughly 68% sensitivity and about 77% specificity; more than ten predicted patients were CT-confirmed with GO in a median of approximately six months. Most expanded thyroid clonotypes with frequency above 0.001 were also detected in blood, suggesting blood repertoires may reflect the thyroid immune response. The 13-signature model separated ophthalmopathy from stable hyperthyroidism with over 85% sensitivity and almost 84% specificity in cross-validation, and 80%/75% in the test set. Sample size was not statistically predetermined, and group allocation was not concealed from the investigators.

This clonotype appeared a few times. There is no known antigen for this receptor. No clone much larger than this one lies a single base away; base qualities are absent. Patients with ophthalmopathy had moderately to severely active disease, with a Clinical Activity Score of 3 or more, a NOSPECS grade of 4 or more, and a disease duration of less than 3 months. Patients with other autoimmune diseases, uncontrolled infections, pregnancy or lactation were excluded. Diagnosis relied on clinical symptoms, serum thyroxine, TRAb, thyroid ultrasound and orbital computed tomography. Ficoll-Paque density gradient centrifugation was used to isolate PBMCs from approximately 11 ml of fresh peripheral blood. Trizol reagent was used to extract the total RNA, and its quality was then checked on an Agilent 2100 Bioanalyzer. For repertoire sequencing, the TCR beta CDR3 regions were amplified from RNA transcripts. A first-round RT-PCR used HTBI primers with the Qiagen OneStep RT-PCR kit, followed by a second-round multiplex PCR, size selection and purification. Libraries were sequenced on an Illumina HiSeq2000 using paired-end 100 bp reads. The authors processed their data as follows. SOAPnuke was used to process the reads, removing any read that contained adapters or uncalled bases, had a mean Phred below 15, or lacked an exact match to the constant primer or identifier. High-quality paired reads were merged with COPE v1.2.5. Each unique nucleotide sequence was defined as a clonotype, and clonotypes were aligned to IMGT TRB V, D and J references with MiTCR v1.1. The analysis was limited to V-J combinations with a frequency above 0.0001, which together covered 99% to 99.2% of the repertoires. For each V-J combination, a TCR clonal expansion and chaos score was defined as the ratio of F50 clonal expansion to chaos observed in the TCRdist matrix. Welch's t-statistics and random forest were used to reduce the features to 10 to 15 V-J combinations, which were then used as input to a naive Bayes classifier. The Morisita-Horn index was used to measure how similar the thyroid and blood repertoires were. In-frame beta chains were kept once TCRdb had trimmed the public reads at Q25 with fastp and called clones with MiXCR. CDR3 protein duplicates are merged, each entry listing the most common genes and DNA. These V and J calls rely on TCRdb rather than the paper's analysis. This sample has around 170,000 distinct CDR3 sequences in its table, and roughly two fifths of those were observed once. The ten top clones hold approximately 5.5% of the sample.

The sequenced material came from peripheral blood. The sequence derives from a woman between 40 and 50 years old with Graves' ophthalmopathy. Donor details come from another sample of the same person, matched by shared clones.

The nucleotide sequence reads TGTGCCAGCAGTTTAGCGCTGGACAGTGAAGCTTTCTTT. Translated, it reads CASSLALDSEAFF. The V and J segments used are TRBV12-3 or TRBV12-4 and TRBJ1-1; tentative D gene TRBD1, with 6 bases matching. Including the terminal cysteine and phenylalanine, the CDR3 comprises 13 residues. CDR3 DNA only is kept here, 39 bases in frame from base 1. The junction shows trimming of 0 bases on V and 7 bases on J, plus 9 bases between the germline ends.